The clone carrying this T cell receptor beta chain showed up just a few times. The data belong to a study of blood T cell repertoires in COVID-19. Profiled with immunoSEQ multiplex PCR; TCRdb holds only in-frame clones, not every one. The data hold tens of thousands of clones, with approximately 85% observed a single time. CDR1 is SGHVS and CDR2 is FQNEAQ in the germline V gene. Trimming removed 3 bases at V and 0 bases at J, with 5 bases between. There are 13 residues in the CDR3. The receptor was isolated from a human donor in a cohort sampled during active COVID-19. Material for sequencing was peripheral blood. The chain joins TRBV7-8 to TRBJ1-1, with D hard to call. DNA of the CDR3: TGTGCCAGCAGCTTCGAGATGAACACTGAAGCTTTCTTT. Translating it yields CASSFEMNTEAFF.